The clone carrying this TCR beta chain was observed a few times. The data originate from a study of human T cells and chemical hapten exposure. Each CDR3 protein gets one entry after TCRdb re-called the RACE reads with MiXCR. The sample includes roughly 69,000 distinct CDR3 sequences, roughly 9.6% of them seen just once. Documented time point: patch test 3, about 24 weeks after DPC sensitization. The treatment was: therapeutic diphenylcyclopropenone sensitization with weekly scalp DPC. The V gene's germline CDR1 is KGHDR and CDR2 SFDVKD. This CDR3 contains 14 residues. Trimming stripped 0 bases from V and 6 bases from J, with 8 bases between.

The material sequenced was whole blood, taken in connection with sensitization to the hapten diphenylcyclopropenone (DPC). The origin of this receptor is a woman aged 25 to 45 with alopecia areata. Some clones in this sample may be carry-over from other donors' samples. This chain connects TRBV24-1 to TRBJ1-5; no clear D gene. The chain's CDR3 is CATSDLWFSQPQHF. The CDR3, as DNA: TGTGCCACCAGTGATTTGTGGTTTTCTCAGCCCCAGCATTTT.